Described below is a single TCR beta chain sequence and its context. This CDR3 has 15 residues. V dropped 3 bases and J dropped 4; count of bases not matched to a gene: 7. CDR1 is LNHNV and CDR2 is YYDKDF in the germline V gene (reference sequence). The assay was immunoSEQ multiplex PCR, and TCRdb's table has in-frame clones only and misses some. This sample has about 130,000 clones; 86% occur once, and the top ten carry more than 9.5%. This entry belongs to a study of blood T cell repertoires in COVID-19. Study-level information: The cDNA or gDNA used as material had been derived from T cells, B-cell-depleted T cells, or PBMCs.

The TCR sequence derives from a woman aged 65 to 85 with COVID-19, enrolled during active disease. The rearrangement links TRBV15 to TRBJ2-5; 8 bases are shared with TRBD2. Sequenced material: peripheral blood. The CDR3 region is CATSSAPRGGETQYF. CDR3 bases: TGTGCCACCAGCAGCGCCCCCCGGGGGGGAGAGACCCAGTACTTC.